This TCR beta chain was sequenced for a study of radiotherapy plus CTLA-4 blockade in lung cancer. In the study overall: Objective responses arose in about 18% of patients, and approximately 31% experienced disease control. Whole-study results and caveats: There was expansion of tumor-derived TCR clones in blood after radiotherapy plus ipilimumab. Early blood T cell clone dynamics, with interferon-beta, were reported to best predict response.

Profiled with immunoSEQ multiplex PCR; TCRdb holds only in-frame clones, not every one. Of 50,000 or so clones in the sample, about 88% are singletons; the top ten hold less than 9%. Trimming cost V 6 bases and J 8 bases; bases outside gene matches: 5. The CDR3 consists of 12 residues. Germline lookup yields CDR1 LNHDA and CDR2 SQIVND (reference sequence). Those patients who had chemo-refractory metastatic non-small-cell lung cancer were given focal radiation along with CTLA-4 blockade through ipilimumab. A remark on this clone: Its target is unknown.

The V gene is TRBV19, the J gene TRBJ1-2; the match to TRBD1 covers 8 bases. The sequence derives from a human donor with non-small cell lung cancer whose response to radiotherapy plus ipilimumab could not be evaluated. Sequencing was performed on peripheral blood, taken from a patient treated with radiotherapy plus ipilimumab. The CDR3 DNA follows: TGTGCCAGTAGCGACAGGGGTTTGGGCTACACCTTC. The encoded protein is CASSDRGLGYTF. Using reference TRBV19 and TRBJ1-2 for the parts outside the CDR3, the full variable domain is DGGITQSPKYLFRKEGQNVTLSCEQNLNHDAMYWYRQDPGQGLRLIYYSQIVNDFQKGDIAEGYSVSREKKESFPLTVTSAQKNPTAFYLCASSDRGLGYTFGSGTRLTVV.